This T cell receptor (beta chain) was sequenced during a study of OX40 agonist ivuxolimab in advanced cancers. About this clone: Its antigen is currently unknown.

Broader study findings: The authors did not determine the antigen specificity of the expanded peripheral T cells. Patients with a partial response at 0.1-3.0 mg/kg had among the lowest clonal expansion.

This table comes from immunoSEQ multiplex PCR, and its TCRdb copy is limited to in-frame clones, with some not included. Of over 20,000 clones detected, around 85% appear once; the ten largest clones hold 15% to 20%. Patients who had autoimmune disease history or got systemic immunosuppression were left out. Germline V CDR1 and CDR2: SGHNT, YYREEE (reference sequence). CDR3 length: 16 residues. V was clipped by 0 bases and J by 6 bases, with 15 bases between them. The sequence derives from an adult with an advanced solid tumor such as melanoma, head and neck, liver or kidney cancer. The input for sequencing was CD4+ or CD8+ T cells sorted from blood, taken in a trial of the OX40 agonist ivuxolimab. The chain carries TRBV5-4 and TRBJ2-2; maybe TRBD2 (6 bases). As DNA, the CDR3 is TGTGCCAGCAGCTTGGCCGGGGGATCGAGGCCCGGGGAGCTGTTTTTT. Translated: CASSLAGGSRPGELFF.